The rows below give T cell receptor beta chains drawn from one sample of a study of T cell changes during pregnancy in multiple sclerosis. Libraries were prepared by immunoSEQ multiplex PCR; TCRdb keeps only in-frame clonotypes and omits some of them. The table records tens of thousands of clones, approximately 90% of them present only once. Sequencing was performed on CD8+ T cells from peripheral blood mononuclear cells, taken in the second trimester of pregnancy. The receptors were gathered from a female donor in good health, enrolled as a control in a pregnancy study. Both conserved end residues are part of each CDR3. D genes are given only for firm matches. Rows give clone size only sometimes, using once, few, many, or a class for an expanded clone.

J	V	D	size	DNA	CDR3
TRBJ2-2	TRBV11-2	.	.	TGTGCCAGCAGCTTAGGAGGCGGAGACTTTTTCGGGGAGCTGTTTTTT	CASSLGGGDFFGELFF
TRBJ2-1	TRBV27	TRBD2	.	TGTGCCAGCAGTTTACGAATCGGACTAGCGGGAGAGGGTGAGCAGTTCTTC	CASSLRIGLAGEGEQFF
TRBJ1-1	TRBV5-1	.	.	TGCGCCAGCAGCTTGGCTGGGCAGGAAGCTTTCTTT	CASSLAGQEAFF
TRBJ1-5	TRBV19	.	once	TGTGCCAGTAGTACTGACAGCCTAAATCAGCCCCAGCATTTT	CASSTDSLNQPQHF
TRBJ1-3	TRBV19	.	.	TGTGCCAGTACTGGCCTTTCTGGAAACACCATATATTTT	CASTGLSGNTIYF
TRBJ2-3	TRBV9	.	.	TGTGCCAGCAGCGTAGGGGCTTCTAGCACAGATACGCAGTATTTT	CASSVGASSTDTQYF
TRBJ2-7	TRBV4-1	TRBD1	.	TGCGCCAGTGCCCCGGGACAGGGGACATACGAGCAGTACTTC	CASAPGQGTYEQYF
TRBJ2-7	TRBV4-1	TRBD1	.	TGCGCCAGCAGCCCCGGACAGGGGGCGTCCCACGAGCAGTACTTC	CASSPGQGASHEQYF
TRBJ2-3	TRBV27	TRBD2	.	TGTGCCAGCAGTTTATCTTCTAGCGGGAGCACAGATACGCAGTATTTT	CASSLSSSGSTDTQYF
TRBJ2-7	TRBV5-8	TRBD1	.	TGTGCCAGCAGCTTGTTGGGACAGGGCCTCGACGAGCAGTACTTC	CASSLLGQGLDEQYF
TRBJ2-5	TRBV15	.	.	TGTGCCACCAGCAGAGAGGTCAGCGGTGGGGAGACCCAGTACTTC	CATSREVSGGETQYF
TRBJ1-1	TRBV27	.	.	TGTGCCAGCCATGAGTCAGGGAACACTGAAGCTTTCTTT	CASHESGNTEAFF
TRBJ2-3	TRBV4-1	.	.	TGCGCCAGCAGCCCCCCCCACGGGGAGACCACAGATACGCAGTATTTT	CASSPPHGETTDTQYF
TRBJ2-3	TRBV7-2	TRBD2	.	TGTGCCAGCAGCCTAGCGGGAGGGACAGATACGCAGTATTTT	CASSLAGGTDTQYF
TRBJ2-3	TRBV29-1	.	.	TGCAGCGTTGAGGGCCTTGGGCACTCTTACACAGATACGCAGTATTTT	CSVEGLGHSYTDTQYF
TRBJ2-7	TRBV7-6	TRBD1	.	TGTGCCAGCAGCTATCCGGGACAGGGAAACGAGCAGTACTTC	CASSYPGQGNEQYF
TRBJ2-7	TRBV4-2	TRBD2	.	TGTGCCAGCAAGGATGCGGGGGAGGTCGACGAGCAGTACTTC	CASKDAGEVDEQYF
TRBJ2-7	TRBV4-1	.	.	TGCGCCAGCGGCCCTCAGACTTCTTCCTACGAGCAGTACTTC	CASGPQTSSYEQYF
TRBJ2-1	TRBV6-5	.	.	TGTGCCAGCAGTTACGAGGCGGCAAACAATGAGCAGTTCTTC	CASSYEAANNEQFF
TRBJ1-1	TRBV10-1	.	.	TGCGCCAGCAGTGAGTCACCCCAGGGGGAAGCTTTCTTT	CASSESPQGEAFF
TRBJ2-6	TRBV6-1	.	.	TGTGCCAGCAGTGGGAGTGGGGCCGGGGCCAACGTCCTGACTTTC	CASSGSGAGANVLTF
TRBJ2-1	TRBV2	TRBD2	.	TGTGCCAGCAGCGGAGGACTAGCGCAATACAATGAGCAGTTCTTC	CASSGGLAQYNEQFF
TRBJ2-3	TRBV4-1	.	.	TGCGCCAGCAGCCAGACAGGTAGCACAGATACGCAGTATTTT	CASSQTGSTDTQYF
TRBJ2-7	TRBV4-3	.	.	TGCGCCAGCAGCCAGGGACTCGACTCAACATACGAGCAGTACTTC	CASSQGLDSTYEQYF
TRBJ1-1	TRBV4-1	.	.	TGCGCCAGCAGCCAAGGTCGGGGGACTGAAGCTTTCTTT	CASSQGRGTEAFF
TRBJ2-5	TRBV27	TRBD2	.	TGTGCCAGCAAACTAACTAGCGGGAGGGCCTGGGCCCAAGAGACCCAGTACTTC	CASKLTSGRAWAQETQYF
TRBJ1-5	TRBV4-3	.	.	TGCGCCAGCAGCCGAATACTAGAGCGAGGACAGCCCCAGCATTTT	CASSRILERGQPQHF
TRBJ1-1	TRBV12-5	.	.	TGTGCTAGTGGTTTGGGAGGAGGCACTGAAGCTTTCTTT	CASGLGGGTEAFF
TRBJ1-2	TRBV28	TRBD1	.	TGTGCCAGCAAGACTCAGGGGGGCGCGGATGGCTACACCTTC	CASKTQGGADGYTF
TRBJ1-2	TRBV27	.	.	TGTGCCAGCAGTTTAGGGGCACGGTCCCATGGCTACACCTTC	CASSLGARSHGYTF
TRBJ1-4	TRBV6-1	.	.	TGTGCCAGCAGTGACACTTCCAGGGAACCCGTGGGGGAAAAACTGTTTTTT	CASSDTSREPVGEKLFF
TRBJ2-1	TRBV11-3	.	.	TGTGCCAGCAGCTTAGCCCGGGAGCAGTTCTTC	CASSLAREQFF
TRBJ2-7	TRBV7-9	TRBD1	.	TGTGCCAGCAGCTCGGGTGGACAGGGGGTCTACGAGCAGTACTTC	CASSSGGQGVYEQYF
TRBJ2-1	TRBV4-1	TRBD2	.	TGCGCCAGCAGCCAACTACTGACTAGCGGGTATGGGGAGGGGGAGCAGTTCTTC	CASSQLLTSGYGEGEQFF
TRBJ2-1	TRBV6-4	TRBD1	.	TGTGCCAGCAGTGACTCGATAGGGACAGGGTCAACTGAGCAGTTCTTC	CASSDSIGTGSTEQFF
TRBJ2-1	TRBV6-4	.	.	TGTGCCAGCAGCCAAGGAGAGGGTACTGAGGAGCAGTTCTTC	CASSQGEGTEEQFF
TRBJ1-1	TRBV6-1	TRBD1	.	TGTGCCAGCAGTCTCCGGACAGGGCCCACTGAAGCTTTCTTT	CASSLRTGPTEAFF
TRBJ2-7	TRBV19	.	once	TGTGCCAGTAGTATGGGACAAGCATACGAGCAGTACTTC	CASSMGQAYEQYF
TRBJ1-2	TRBV9	.	once	TGTGCCAGCAGCGTCACAGCTGACTATGGCTACACCTTC	CASSVTADYGYTF
TRBJ2-2	TRBV4-1	TRBD1	once	TGCGCCAGCAGCCAGGGACAGGGGGCAAGCGGGGAGCTGTTTTTT	CASSQGQGASGELFF
TRBJ2-1	TRBV7-9	TRBD1	.	TGTGCCAGCAGCTTCGGGACAGTTTACAATGAGCAGTTCTTC	CASSFGTVYNEQFF